The 18 T cell receptor beta chains presented below share a single source sample, sequenced in a study of cytomegalovirus exposure and HLA in healthy donors. The PCR contained 60 Vbeta and 13 Jbeta primers. The assay was immunoSEQ multiplex PCR, and TCRdb's table has in-frame clones only and misses some. This repertoire shows about 210,000 clones, approximately 80% found once; its top ten account for around 9.6%. Sequencing used PBMCs. Receptors originate from a woman in her 50s in good health and CMV-seropositive.

The rearrangement uses TRBV4-2 and TRBJ2-3; 7 bases are shared with TRBD1. The germline V gene has CDR1 LGHNA and CDR2 YNFKEQ. V shed 4 bases and J 4 bases; nucleotides not matched to a gene: 14. The CDR3 is made up of 17 amino acids. The CDR3 DNA follows: TGTGCCAGCAGCCCCGCTACAGACAGGGACGGATCAGATACGCAGTATTTT. It encodes CASSPATDRDGSDTQYF.

The table lists this clone with a few counts. The chain employs TRBV29-1 and TRBJ2-1; D is perhaps TRBD2 (6 bases). The CDR3 has 12 amino acids. The V end was cut by 0 bases, the J end by 15 bases, with 15 bases between. Germline CDR1 reads SQVTM; CDR2 reads ANQGSEA. The CDR3 is CSVEELRTIRFF. Written as DNA, the CDR3 is TGCAGCGTTGAAGAGTTAAGGACTATTCGGTTCTTC.

The chain combines TRBV28 with TRBJ1-4; the D is unclear. V dropped 6 bases and J dropped 7 bases, with 21 bases sitting between them. The germline V gene encodes CDR1 MDHEN and CDR2 SYDVKM. This CDR3 is 16 amino acids long. CDR3 nucleotide sequence: TGTGCCAGCAGCACTATGAGGAGAGAACAAAGTGAAAAACTGTTTTTT. Amino acids: CASSTMRREQSEKLFF.

This clone was observed a single time. The V call is TRBV4-3, the J call TRBJ2-7, with a possible D match to TRBD2 (6 bases). Looked up from germline, CDR1 is LGHNA and CDR2 is YSLEER. CDR3 size: 17 residues. V lost 3 bases, J lost 0 bases, and 18 bases lay in between. CDR3 residues: CASSQARPGLFSYEQYF. The CDR3 coding sequence is TGCGCCAGCAGCCAGGCTAGACCGGGACTTTTCTCCTACGAGCAGTACTTC.

The chain recombines TRBV5-1 with TRBJ1-6; D might be TRBD1 (5 bases). CDR3 size: 16 residues. Germline V gene sequence: CDR1 SGHRS, CDR2 YFSETQ. V was cut by 4 bases and J by 5 bases, with 16 bases left in between. CDR3 sequence: CASSLREFFNNSPLHF. CDR3 nucleotides: TGCGCCAGCAGCCTCAGGGAATTTTTCAATAATTCACCCCTCCACTTT.

This rearrangement joins TRBV19 to TRBJ2-3; 12 bases line up with TRBD2. Per the germline V gene, CDR1 is LNHDA and CDR2 is SQIVND (reference sequence). The junction had 11 bases not matched to a gene; V was cut back by 10 bases and J by 3 bases. The CDR3 is 16 residues long. CDR3 bases: TGTGCCACGTCGAAACTAGCGGGGGGATCTACAGATACGCAGTATTTT. Encoded protein: CATSKLAGGSTDTQYF.

This clone has only a few counts. The rearrangement joins TRBV6-5 to TRBJ2-7, with no clear D. Trimming took 2 bases from V and 4 from J, leaving 6 bases between them. The CDR3 runs 12 residues. The germline CDR1 and CDR2 sequences are MNHEY and SVGAGI. The DNA of the CDR3 is TGTGCCAGCAGTTACACCGGTTACGAGCAGTACTTC. Translation gives CASSYTGYEQYF.

The chain links TRBV10-1 to TRBJ2-1; 9 bases are a match to TRBD2. The V gene's germline CDR1 is WNHNN and CDR2 SYGVQD (reference sequence). The CDR3 is 15 amino acids. V shed 5 bases and J 2 bases; nucleotides not matched to a gene: 4. The CDR3 DNA reads as TGCGCCAGCAGTTCCCTAGCGGGACCCTACAATGAGCAGTTCTTC. Residues: CASSSLAGPYNEQFF.

The chain's CDR3 is CASNQDRGKKLFF. The CDR3, as DNA: TGTGCCAGCAATCAGGACAGGGGGAAAAAACTGTTTTTT. The genes are TRBV2 and TRBJ1-4, with 10 bases matching TRBD1. Germline V lookup: CDR1 SNHLY, CDR2 FYNNEI. The CDR3 extends over 13 amino acids. Germline trimming cut 7 bases from V and 9 bases from J; bases unmatched to any gene: 5.

V and J are TRBV5-1 and TRBJ2-3; possible D gene TRBD1, 5 bases. This CDR3 is 16 amino acids long. V dropped 5 bases and J dropped 6 bases, with 22 bases sitting between them. From germline, CDR1 is SGHRS and CDR2 YFSETQ. This CDR3 is CASSLRGQPGADTQYF. CDR3 DNA sequence: TGCGCCAGCAGTCTAAGGGGCCAACCCGGCGCGGATACGCAGTATTTT.

This rearrangement joins TRBV7-6 to TRBJ1-1; possible D gene TRBD1, 6 bases. The CDR3 runs 14 residues. The germline V gene encodes CDR1 SGHVS and CDR2 FNYEAQ. Trimming pared 1 base from V and 3 bases from J, leaving 9 bases between. CDR3 region: CASSLDAGDTEAFF. The CDR3 nucleotides are TGTGCCAGCAGCTTAGATGCAGGGGACACTGAAGCTTTCTTT.

The V and J genes are TRBV6-5 and TRBJ1-2; D perhaps matches TRBD1 (6 bases). Trimming shortened V by 0 bases and J by 5 bases, and 7 bases separated the two germline ends. The CDR3 contains 13 residues. Germline V CDR1 and CDR2: MNHEY, SVGAGI. The CDR3 here is CASSYSRGYGYTF. The CDR3 nucleotides are TGTGCCAGCAGTTACTCGAGGGGGTATGGCTACACCTTC.

The V call is TRBV2, the J call TRBJ1-5, with no clear D. Trimming took off 3 bases at V and 4 bases at J, with 7 bases between the two ends. CDR3 length: 13 residues. Germline assignment: CDR1 SNHLY and CDR2 FYNNEI. CDR3 amino acids: CASSEDWNQPQHF. Written as DNA, the CDR3 is TGTGCCAGCAGTGAGGACTGGAATCAGCCCCAGCATTTT.

This clone was picked up a small number of times. The chain joins TRBV21-1 to TRBJ1-5; whether TRBD1, the table's D call, matches the DNA was not checked. TRBV21-1 is described as a pseudogene. The CDR3 is made up of 16 amino acids. The CDR3 loop is CASSKATDRVEQPQHF. CDR3 nucleotides: TGTGCCAGCAGCAAAGCCACGGACAGGGTGGAGCAGCCCCAGCATTTT.

This clone was found a few times. The chain is built from TRBV7-9 and TRBJ1-2, with a tentative D call TRBD1 (6 bases). V dropped 5 bases and J dropped 4 bases, with 14 bases sitting between them. The CDR3 runs 14 residues. Germline V lookup: CDR1 SEHNR, CDR2 FQNEAQ (reference sequence). CDR3 sequence: CASSRIQGGYGYTF. The CDR3 DNA reads as TGTGCCAGCAGCCGCATACAGGGCGGCTATGGCTACACCTTC.

This clone has a single count. The rearrangement uses TRBV6-5 and TRBJ1-1; no definite D call. Germline values: CDR1 MNHEY, CDR2 SVGAGI. CDR3 length: 14 amino acids. V shed 4 bases and J shed 6 bases, with 15 bases lying between them. The CDR3: CASSSGPGEAEAFF. In DNA, the CDR3 is TGTGCCAGCAGTTCTGGTCCCGGGGAGGCTGAAGCTTTCTTT.

The CDR3 region has the DNA TGTGCCAGCGCACAGGGGGTCGGGGCAGCCTTTGAGCAGTTCTTC. Translating it yields CASAQGVGAAFEQFF. V gene TRBV6-5 combines with J gene TRBJ2-1; 8 bases are shared with TRBD1. This CDR3 region has 15 residues. Germline CDR1 and CDR2: MNHEY and SVGAGI. V lost 8 bases, J lost 9 bases, and 15 bases stayed unmatched.

V gene TRBV6-6 combines with J gene TRBJ2-5; D is possibly TRBD2 (5 bases). This CDR3 is 14 amino acids long. V was cut by 0 bases and J by 2 bases, with 7 bases left in between. CDR1 and CDR2 (germline): MNHNY, SVGAGI (reference sequence). DNA of the CDR3: TGTGCCAGCAGTTACTCAGGGAGTCAAGAGACCCAGTACTTC. Translation gives CASSYSGSQETQYF.